This entry features one T cell receptor beta chain sequence. This entry belongs to a study of blood T cell repertoires in COVID-19. At the level of the study: Italy, Spain and the United States were the sources of the convalescent and acute COVID-19 samples. PBMCs, B-cell-depleted T cells, or T cells were the source of the cDNA or gDNA that made up the material.

Authors' analysis steps: Amplification with reference gene primers provided the estimates of nucleated cell counts. The assay was immunoSEQ multiplex PCR, and TCRdb's table has in-frame clones only and misses some. The D gene and trimming were derived from the DNA, and the V and J assignments and clone size from that table. The sample lists 250,000 or so clones; about 80% were seen once. The ends were cut back, 5 bases at V and 6 bases at J, with 11 bases in the middle. The length of the CDR3 is 13 residues. The germline CDR1 and CDR2 sequences are SGHRS and YFSETQ. The TCR sequence derives from an elderly man with acute or convalescent COVID-19. The J gene is TRBJ2-2, the V gene TRBV5-1; D is uncertain. Sequenced material: peripheral blood. CDR3 sequence: CASRIQVAGELFF. The CDR3 coding sequence is TGCGCCAGCAGAATCCAGGTGGCCGGGGAGCTGTTTTTT.